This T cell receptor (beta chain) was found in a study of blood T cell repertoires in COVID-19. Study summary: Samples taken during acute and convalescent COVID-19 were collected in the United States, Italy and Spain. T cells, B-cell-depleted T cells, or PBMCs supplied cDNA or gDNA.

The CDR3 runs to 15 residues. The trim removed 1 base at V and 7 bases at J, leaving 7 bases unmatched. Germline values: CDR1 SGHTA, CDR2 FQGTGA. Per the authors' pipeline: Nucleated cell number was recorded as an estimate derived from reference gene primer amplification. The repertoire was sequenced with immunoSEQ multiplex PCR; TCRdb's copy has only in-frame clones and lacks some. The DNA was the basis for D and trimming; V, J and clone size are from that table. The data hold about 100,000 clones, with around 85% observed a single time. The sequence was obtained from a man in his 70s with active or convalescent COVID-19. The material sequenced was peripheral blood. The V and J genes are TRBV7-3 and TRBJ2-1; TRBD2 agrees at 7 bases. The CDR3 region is CASSLNAGEYNEQFF. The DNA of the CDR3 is TGTGCCAGCAGCTTAAATGCGGGAGAGTATAATGAGCAGTTCTTC.